This T cell receptor (beta chain) was documented in a study of CD8+ T cells in alopecia areata. Overall study context: Female C3H/HeJ mice aged roughly 7-11 weeks received skin from approximately 6-13-month-old C3H/HeJ donors with spontaneous alopecia.

cDNA prepared by RNA extraction and subsequent reverse transcription served as the template for sequencing. Profiled with immunoSEQ multiplex PCR; TCRdb holds only in-frame clones, not every one. The data show approximately 300,000 clones, with none appearing a single time. A sort of pooled cutaneous lymph node cells used CD4, CD8alpha, NKG2D, NKG2ACE and other stains. A note on this clone: The antigen is not known. The listed genes are named as in mouse. The sequenced fragment ends 4 residues before the CDR3 boundary, so the rest is inferred from the germline J gene.

Overall study results and limits: Especially in alopecia totalis/universalis, lesional scalp showed greater clonality than normal scalp did.

This CDR3 region has 14 residues. V shed 2 bases and J shed 3 bases, with 9 bases lying between them. CDR1 is MSHET, CDR2 SYDVDS, per germline. Source material: CD4+ T cells sorted from a lymph node. V and J are TRBV29 and TRBJ2-3, with a weak D call TRBD2 (7 bases). The clonotype was recovered from a C3H/HeJ mouse with alopecia areata. The strain's MHC type: H2-k. CDR3 sequence reads: CASSLRGAAETLYF. Partial CDR3 DNA: TGTGCTAGCAGTTTAAGGGGGGCGGCAGAA.